This TCR beta chain was found in a study of blood T cell repertoires in COVID-19. Study context: The cDNA or gDNA used as material had been derived from T cells, B-cell-depleted T cells, or PBMCs.

This clone was detected only a few times. The authors' processing: Researchers report that nucleated cell counts were estimated from reference gene primer amplification. Generated by immunoSEQ multiplex PCR, the TCRdb table keeps only in-frame clones and is missing some. V and J calls plus clone size are reproduced from that table; the DNA served to infer D and trimming. This table has fewer than 150,000 clones, 70% to 90% appearing once. CDR3 length equals 17 residues. The V gene end was trimmed by 1 base and the J gene end by 8 bases; junction bases not matched to a gene: 16. The germline V gene has CDR1 MGHDK and CDR2 SYGVNS.

The sequence was collected from a human donor in a cohort sampled during active COVID-19. Material for sequencing was peripheral blood. The rearrangement links TRBV25-1 to TRBJ1-2; 7 bases fit TRBD1. The CDR3 DNA follows: TGTGCCAGCAGTGAATCACAGGGACAGCCTTTAGTGCGGGGCTACACCTTC. Its protein is CASSESQGQPLVRGYTF.